This paragraph reports one TCR beta chain. This sample is drawn from a study of radiotherapy plus CTLA-4 blockade in lung cancer. Repertoires were generated with immunoSEQ multiplex PCR, while TCRdb's copy carries only in-frame clones and drops some. The data show 120,000 or so clones, with 78% seen just once and approximately 5.5% held by the top ten. V trimming: 0 bases; J trimming: 8 bases; junction bases outside the gene matches: 5. This CDR3 is built from 15 residues. In germline, CDR1 is LNHNV, CDR2 YYDKDF (reference sequence). The source of this sequence is a human donor with non-small cell lung cancer who had a partial response to radiotherapy plus ipilimumab. The source was peripheral blood, collected from a patient treated with radiotherapy plus ipilimumab. V and J are TRBV15 and TRBJ1-4; 8 nucleotides align to TRBD1. In DNA, the CDR3 is TGTGCCACCAGCAGAGATCCAGGACAGGGCGAAAAACTGTTTTTT. Translated, it gives CATSRDPGQGEKLFF.